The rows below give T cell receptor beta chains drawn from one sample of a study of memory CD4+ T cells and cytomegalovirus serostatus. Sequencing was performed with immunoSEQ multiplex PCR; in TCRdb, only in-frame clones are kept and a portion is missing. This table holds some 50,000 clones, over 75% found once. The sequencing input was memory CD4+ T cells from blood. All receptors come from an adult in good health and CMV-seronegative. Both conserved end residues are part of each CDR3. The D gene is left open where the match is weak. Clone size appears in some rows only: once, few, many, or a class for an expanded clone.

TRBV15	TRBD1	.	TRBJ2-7	CATSRMTGGAGEQYF
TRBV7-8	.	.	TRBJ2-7	CASSLVVLGVDEQYF
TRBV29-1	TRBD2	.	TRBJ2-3	CSARRTSGAADTQYF
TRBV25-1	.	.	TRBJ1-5	CASSEIIRGRGNQPQHF
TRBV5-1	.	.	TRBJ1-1	CASSLVPGGNTEAFF
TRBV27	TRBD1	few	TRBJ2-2	CASSRYGTGGYTGELFF
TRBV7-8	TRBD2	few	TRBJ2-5	CASSLVSTSVVGETQYF
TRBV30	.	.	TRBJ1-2	CAWSVLPGGGRTSYTF
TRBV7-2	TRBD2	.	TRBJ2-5	CASSLSGGSQETQYF
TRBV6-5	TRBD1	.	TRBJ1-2	CASSFGTGVNYGYTF
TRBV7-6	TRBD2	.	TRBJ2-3	CASSKLAGPGTDTQYF
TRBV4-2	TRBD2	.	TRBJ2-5	CASTHSSGGAVETQYF
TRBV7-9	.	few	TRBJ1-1	CASSKGGAEAFF
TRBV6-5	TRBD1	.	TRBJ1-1	CASSTDREAEAFF
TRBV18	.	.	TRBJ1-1	CASSIQDSMNTEAFF
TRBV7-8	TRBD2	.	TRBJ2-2	CASSPTSGGTGELFF
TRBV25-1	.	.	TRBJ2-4	CASSERLNIQYF
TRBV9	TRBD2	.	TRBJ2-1	CASSVGLAGGPNEQFF
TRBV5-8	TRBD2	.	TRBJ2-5	CASSLAGGGAYQETQYF
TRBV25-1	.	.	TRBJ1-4	CASSEGNEKLFF
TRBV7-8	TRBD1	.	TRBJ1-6	CASSLVPGGESPLHF
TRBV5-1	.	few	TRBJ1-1	CASRGGSGVIQPNTEAFF
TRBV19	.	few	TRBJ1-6	CASSMFGGVSNSPLHF
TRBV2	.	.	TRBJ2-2	CASLARANTGELFF
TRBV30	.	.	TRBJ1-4	CAWYHPERGEAKLFF
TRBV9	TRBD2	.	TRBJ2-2	CASSPRERGTGELFF
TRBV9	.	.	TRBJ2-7	CASSVGDGKAYEQYF
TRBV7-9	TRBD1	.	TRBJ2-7	CASSSWGGGQGVHEQYF
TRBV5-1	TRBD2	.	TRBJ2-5	CASSLAGTSGPRGQYF
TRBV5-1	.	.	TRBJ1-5	CASSLAPGGQPQHF
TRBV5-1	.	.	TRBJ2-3	CASSLADPSDTQYF
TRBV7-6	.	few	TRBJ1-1	CASSPQSGAMNTEAFF
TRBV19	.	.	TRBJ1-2	CASSPRDRDTYTF
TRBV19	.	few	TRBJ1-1	CASSIDVGSVEAFF
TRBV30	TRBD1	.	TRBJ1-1	CAWRTGGWEAFF
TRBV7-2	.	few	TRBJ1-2	CASSFQAGSYGYTF
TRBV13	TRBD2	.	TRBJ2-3	CASSRTSGGLYTQYF
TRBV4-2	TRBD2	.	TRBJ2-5	CASSQERGGRETQYF
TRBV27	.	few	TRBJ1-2	CASSPGGGDYGYTF
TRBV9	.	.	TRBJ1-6	CASSLAGDPNSPLHF
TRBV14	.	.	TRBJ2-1	CASSEGQSLEIQFF
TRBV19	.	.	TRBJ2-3	CASHTGAASTDTQYF
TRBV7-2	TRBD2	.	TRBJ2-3	CASSLSSQGGADTQYF
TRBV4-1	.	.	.	CASSQDKTGFAYEQYF
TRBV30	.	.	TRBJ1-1	CAWSIGVNTEAFF
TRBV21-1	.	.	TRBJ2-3	CASSKWGIRTGPFTDTQYF
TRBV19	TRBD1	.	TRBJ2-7	CASSAVQGLPYEQYF
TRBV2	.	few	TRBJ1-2	CASSEGVGYGYTF
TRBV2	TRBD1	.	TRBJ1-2	CASTRQGANYGYTF
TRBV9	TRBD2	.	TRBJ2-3	CASSVDPLGLAGAWPLSTDTQYF
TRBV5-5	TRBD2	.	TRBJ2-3	CASSFAWTSGGTDTQYF
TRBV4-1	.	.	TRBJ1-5	CASSQDLTGNQPQHF
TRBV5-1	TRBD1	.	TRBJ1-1	CASSREGWARQGVTTEAFF
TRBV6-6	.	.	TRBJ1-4	CASSGRTATNEKLFF
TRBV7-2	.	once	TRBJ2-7	CASSSRRGYEQYF
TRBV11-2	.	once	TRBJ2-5	CASSLYMLAETQYF
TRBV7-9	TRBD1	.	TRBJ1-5	CASSLTGEINQPQHF
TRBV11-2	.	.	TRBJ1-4	CASSLGRGGRSREKLFF
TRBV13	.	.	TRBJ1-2	CASGGQISGAPNYGYTF
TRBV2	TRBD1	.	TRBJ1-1	CARGTGPNTEAFF